This TCR beta chain derives from a study of beta chain features in type 1 diabetes (dated by TCRdb to the late 2010s). Regarding the complete study: Patients and healthy donors did not differ in mean age, gender distribution, total cell number or subset yield. A total of 85 million to 140 million sorted cells were examined across all samples, and the number of cells per subset was strongly correlated with RNA yield. In the study, TCRB repertoires of sorted circulating CD4+ T cell subsets from recently diagnosed type 1 diabetes patients were compared with those of matched healthy donors. Naive and central memory subsets were obtained from all 30 or so donors, but regulatory and stem cell-like memory subsets were isolated from only 8 patients and 8 healthy donors. What the study reported, not specific to this receptor: Because cDNA rather than genomic DNA was sequenced, highly expressing activated cells could have been over-represented, although no difference in activation and CD3 levels was found between groups. Because the HLA sub-analyses included only small numbers of individuals, any influence of HLA type on TCRB rearrangement was left unresolved. Shorter templates might have been favored by PCR, but patient and control samples were amplified and corrected together, so both groups would have been affected equally by any skew. Fewer insertions and more nucleotide deletions at VDJ recombination sites were observed in patients with type 1 diabetes, implying thymic rearrangement abnormalities. In all four CD4+ subsets, TCRB CDR3 length was moderately but significantly shorter in type 1 diabetes patients. Naive, central memory and regulatory TCRB repertoires appeared to be more alike among patients than among healthy donors.

The entire amount of isolated RNA was reverse transcribed using the High Capacity cDNA Reverse Transcription Kit, so the sequenced TCRB transcripts were expressed ones. Naive, central memory and regulatory T cell samples underwent deep immunoSEQ sequencing, averaging around 3.6 million total reads per sample. After sorted cells were lysed in RLT buffer, RNA was extracted with DNase-treated RNeasy Micro or Mini kits, with the choice depending on cell number. Each cell subset was processed separately to prevent cross-contamination, with patient and healthy donor samples processed together. The immunoSEQ multiplex PCR was used to amplify TCRB sequences from cDNA, yielding 87-bp fragments that span the CDR3 region. Amplicons were sequenced on the Illumina HiSeq platform. Regarding the original processing steps: PCR bias was computationally corrected using synthetic template baselines, reads within Hamming distance 2 were collapsed, and singletons that could not be merged were discarded. By aligning reads against IMGT, V, D and J genes, CDR3 length, and insertions or deletions at six rearrangement sites were assigned. Within each subset, clonotype counts were normalized to the number of sorted cells before true diversity and Gini coefficients were calculated with the tcR R package. The overlap coefficient, calculated on TCRB nucleotide sequences, was used to measure repertoire sharing. Out-of-frame TCRB sequences from naive cells were analyzed to stand in for the pre-selection repertoire. Held by TCRdb, this immuneACCESS table contains in-frame sequences only and omits some clones. Under half of the omission traces to an unresolved V gene where checked; the cause of the rest is unknown. V and J calls and clone size are as listed in that table; D and trimming were resolved from the DNA. A total of around 330,000 clones appear in this sample, 9.5% to 11% of them only once. Around 0.015% of the sample goes to the ten largest clones.

This clone showed up many times. The antigen this receptor binds is unknown. One base away there is no much larger clone; base qualities are not given. Deletion took 1 base off V and 2 bases off J, with a span of 6 bases between the germline ends. From a lookup of the germline V gene, CDR1 and CDR2 are SQVTM and ANQGSEA. Inclusive of the bounding cysteine and phenylalanine, the CDR3 is 12 residues long. The only DNA kept is the CDR3, 36 bases in frame from the first base. Each donor gave one peripheral blood draw, approximately 0.11 L on average, collected into heparinised tubes. A BD FACSAria II was used to sort naive, central memory, regulatory and stem cell-like memory CD4+ T cells with a panel that included CD45RO, CCR7, CD25, CD127, CD95 and CD27. Purity was above 98% for every sorted population. PBMCs were separated immediately by Lymphoprep density gradient centrifugation and were stained directly, without being cultured. To minimize batch effects, samples were stained and sorted in pairs, one healthy donor with one patient per experiment.

Sequencing was performed on naive CD4+ T cells from blood. The cell subset or site label, read with the paper, signifies: true naive CD4+ T cells. This sequence uses TRBV29-1 and TRBJ2-7, and perhaps TRBD1 as D gene, on 6 matching bases. The source of this sequence is a woman under 40 in good health. The CDR3 reads CSVEGTAYEQYF. In nucleotides, the sequence is TGCAGCGTTGAAGGGACAGCCTACGAGCAGTACTTC.